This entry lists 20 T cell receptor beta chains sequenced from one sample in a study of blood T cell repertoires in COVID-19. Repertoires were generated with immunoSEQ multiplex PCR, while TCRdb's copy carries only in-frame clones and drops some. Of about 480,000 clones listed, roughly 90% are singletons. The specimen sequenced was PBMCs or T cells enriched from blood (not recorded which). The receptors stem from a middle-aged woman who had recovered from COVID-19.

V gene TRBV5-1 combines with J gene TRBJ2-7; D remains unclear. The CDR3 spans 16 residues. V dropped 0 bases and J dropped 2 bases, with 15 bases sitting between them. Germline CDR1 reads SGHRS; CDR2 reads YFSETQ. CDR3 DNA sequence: TGCGCCAGCAGCTTGGCCGCGACAATTAACACCTACGAGCAGTACTTC. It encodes CASSLAATINTYEQYF.

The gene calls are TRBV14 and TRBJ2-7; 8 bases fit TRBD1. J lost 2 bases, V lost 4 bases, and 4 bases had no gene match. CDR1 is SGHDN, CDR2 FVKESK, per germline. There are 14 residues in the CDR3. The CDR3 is CASSRWTGTYEQYF. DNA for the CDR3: TGTGCCAGCAGCCGGTGGACAGGGACCTACGAGCAGTACTTC.

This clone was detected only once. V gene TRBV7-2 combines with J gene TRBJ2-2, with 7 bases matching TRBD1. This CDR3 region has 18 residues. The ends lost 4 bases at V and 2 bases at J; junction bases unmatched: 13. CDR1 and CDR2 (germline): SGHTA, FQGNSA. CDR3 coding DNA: TGTGCCAGCAGCTCCAATTGGGTAGGGGGCGACAACACCGGGGAGCTGTTTTTT. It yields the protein CASSSNWVGGDNTGELFF.

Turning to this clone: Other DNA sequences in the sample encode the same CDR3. As DNA, the CDR3 is TGTGCCAGCAGCCAAGAGACAGGGGGCACTGAAGCTTTCTTT. Protein: CASSQETGGTEAFF. The chain joins TRBV14 to TRBJ1-1; TRBD1 matches 9 bases. This CDR3 spans 14 amino acids. Germline V gene lookup returns CDR1 SGHDN and CDR2 FVKESK. J lost 4 bases, V lost 0 bases, and 0 bases had no gene match.

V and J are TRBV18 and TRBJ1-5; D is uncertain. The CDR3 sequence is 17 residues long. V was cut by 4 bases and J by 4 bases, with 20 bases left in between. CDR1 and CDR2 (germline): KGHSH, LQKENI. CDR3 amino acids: CASSRQQSGQWNQPQHF. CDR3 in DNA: TGTGCCAGCTCACGCCAGCAGAGCGGGCAGTGGAATCAGCCCCAGCATTTT.

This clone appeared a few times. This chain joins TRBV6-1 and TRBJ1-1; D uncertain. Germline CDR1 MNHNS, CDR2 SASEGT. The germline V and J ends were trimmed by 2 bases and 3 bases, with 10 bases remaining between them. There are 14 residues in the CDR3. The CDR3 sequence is CASSEMSGYTEAFF. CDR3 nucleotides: TGTGCCAGCAGTGAAATGTCGGGGTACACTGAAGCTTTCTTT.

DNA of the CDR3: TGCGCCAGCAGCAGGGCCGGGACTAGTACCCTCGAGCAGTACTTC. Translation: CASSRAGTSTLEQYF. This sequence joins TRBV5-1 and TRBJ2-7; 8 bases map to TRBD2. The CDR3 has 15 residues. Germline CDR1 is SGHRS and CDR2 is YFSETQ. The ends lost 4 bases at V and 6 bases at J; junction bases unmatched: 12.

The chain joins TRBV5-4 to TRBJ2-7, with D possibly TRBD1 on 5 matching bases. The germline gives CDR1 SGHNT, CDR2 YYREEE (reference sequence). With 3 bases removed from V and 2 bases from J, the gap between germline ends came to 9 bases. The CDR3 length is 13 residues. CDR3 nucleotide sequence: TGTGCCAGCAGCTGGGGCACCACCTACGAGCAGTACTTC. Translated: CASSWGTTYEQYF.

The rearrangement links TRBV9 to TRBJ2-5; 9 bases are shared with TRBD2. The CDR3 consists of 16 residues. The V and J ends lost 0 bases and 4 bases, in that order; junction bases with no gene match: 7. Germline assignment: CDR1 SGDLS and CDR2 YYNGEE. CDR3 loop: CASSVESAGGVETQYF. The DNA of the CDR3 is TGTGCCAGCAGCGTAGAGTCGGCGGGAGGGGTAGAGACCCAGTACTTC.

The CDR3 bases are TGTGCCAGCAGTCAGGCGTCGAACTATGGCTACACCTTC. This sequence encodes CASSQASNYGYTF. The chain combines TRBV2 with TRBJ1-2, with D uncertain. CDR3 size: 13 residues. Between the trimmed V and J ends, which lost 5 bases and 2 bases, there was a span of 9 bases. Germline CDR1 SNHLY, CDR2 FYNNEI.

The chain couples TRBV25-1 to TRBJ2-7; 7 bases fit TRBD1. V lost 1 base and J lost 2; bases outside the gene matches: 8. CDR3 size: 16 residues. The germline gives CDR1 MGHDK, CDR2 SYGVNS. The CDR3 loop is CASSESYGTETYEQYF. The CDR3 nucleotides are TGTGCCAGCAGTGAATCATACGGGACAGAGACCTACGAGCAGTACTTC.

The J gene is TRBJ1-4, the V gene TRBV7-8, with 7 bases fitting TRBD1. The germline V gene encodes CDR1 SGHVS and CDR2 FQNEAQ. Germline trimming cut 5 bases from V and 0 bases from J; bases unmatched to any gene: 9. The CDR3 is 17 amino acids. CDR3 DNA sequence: TGTGCCAGCAGCCGCCCTGGGACAGCATCAACTAATGAAAAACTGTTTTTT. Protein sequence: CASSRPGTASTNEKLFF.

The CDR3 DNA is TGTGCCAGCCCGCCCGCCAGCGGGGTTATTGATGAGCAGTTCTTC. Translating gives CASPPASGVIDEQFF. This chain connects TRBV7-9 to TRBJ2-1; 7 bases are shared with TRBD2. V lost 8 bases to trimming and J lost 8 bases; unmatched junction nucleotides: 15. There are 15 residues in the CDR3. Germline CDR1 reads SEHNR; CDR2 reads FQNEAQ (reference sequence).

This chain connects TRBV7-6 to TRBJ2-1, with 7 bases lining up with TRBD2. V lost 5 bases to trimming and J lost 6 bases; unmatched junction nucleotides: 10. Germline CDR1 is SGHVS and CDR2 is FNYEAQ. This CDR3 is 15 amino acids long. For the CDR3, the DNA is TGTGCCAGCAGCAGAGGACTAGAGGGACGCAATGAGCAGTTCTTC. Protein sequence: CASSRGLEGRNEQFF.

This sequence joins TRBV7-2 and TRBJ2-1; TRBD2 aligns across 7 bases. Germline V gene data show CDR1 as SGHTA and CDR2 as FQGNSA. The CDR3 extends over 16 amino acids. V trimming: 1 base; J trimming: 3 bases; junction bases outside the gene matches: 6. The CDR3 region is CASSLVVLADYNEQFF. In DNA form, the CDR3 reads TGTGCCAGCAGCTTAGTTGTCCTAGCGGACTACAATGAGCAGTTCTTC. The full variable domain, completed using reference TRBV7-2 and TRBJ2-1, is GAGVSQSPSNKVTEKGKDVELRCDPISGHTALYWYRQSLGQGLEFLIYFQGNSAPDKSGLPSDRFSAERTGGSVSTLTIQRTQQEDSAVYLCASSLVVLADYNEQFFGPGTRLTVL.

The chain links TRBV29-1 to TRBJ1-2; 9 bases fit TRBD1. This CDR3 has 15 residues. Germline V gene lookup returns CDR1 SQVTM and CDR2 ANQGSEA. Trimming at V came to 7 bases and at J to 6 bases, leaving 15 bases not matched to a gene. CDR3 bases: TGCAGCGCTCAAACCCCGGGACAGGGAAAGGATGGCTACACCTTC. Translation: CSAQTPGQGKDGYTF. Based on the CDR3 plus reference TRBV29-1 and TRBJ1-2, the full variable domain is SAVISQKPSRDICQRGTSLTIQCQVDSQVTMMFWYRQQPGQSLTLIATANQGSEATYESGFVIDKFPISRPNLTFSTLTVSNMSPEDSSIYLCSAQTPGQGKDGYTFGSGTRLTVV.

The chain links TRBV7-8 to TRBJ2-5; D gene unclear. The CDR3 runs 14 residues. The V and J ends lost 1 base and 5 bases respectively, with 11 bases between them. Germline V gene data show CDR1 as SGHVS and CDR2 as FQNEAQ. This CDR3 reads CASSLGEVWETQYF. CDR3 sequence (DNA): TGTGCCAGCAGCTTAGGCGAGGTGTGGGAGACCCAGTACTTC.

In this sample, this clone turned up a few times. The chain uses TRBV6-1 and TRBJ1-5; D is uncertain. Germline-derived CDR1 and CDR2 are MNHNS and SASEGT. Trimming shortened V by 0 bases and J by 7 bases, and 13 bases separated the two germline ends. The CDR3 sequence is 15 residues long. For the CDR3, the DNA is TGTGCCAGCAGTGAAGCGGACGGGAACTGGCAGCCCCAGCATTTT. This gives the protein CASSEADGNWQPQHF.

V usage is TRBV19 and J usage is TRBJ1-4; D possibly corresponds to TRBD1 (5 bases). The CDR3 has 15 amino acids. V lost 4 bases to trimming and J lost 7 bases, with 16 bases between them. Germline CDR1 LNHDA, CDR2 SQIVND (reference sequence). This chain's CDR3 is CASSTNDRKGEKLFF. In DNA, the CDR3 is TGTGCCAGTAGTACTAATGACAGAAAGGGTGAAAAACTGTTTTTT.

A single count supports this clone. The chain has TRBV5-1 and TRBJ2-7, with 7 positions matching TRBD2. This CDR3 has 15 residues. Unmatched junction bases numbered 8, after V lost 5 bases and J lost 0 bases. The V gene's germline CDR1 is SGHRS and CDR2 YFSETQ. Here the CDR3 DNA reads TGCGCCAGCAGTGTGCGGGAGTCTTACTCCTACGAGCAGTACTTC. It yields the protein CASSVRESYSYEQYF. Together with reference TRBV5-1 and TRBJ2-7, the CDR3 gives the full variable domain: KAGVTQTPRYLIKTRGQQVTLSCSPISGHRSVSWYQQTPGQGLQFLFEYFSETQRNKGNFPGRFSGRQFSNSRSEMNVSTLELGDSALYLCASSVRESYSYEQYFGPGTRLTVT.